This T cell receptor beta chain was sequenced during a study of CD4 T cells in relation to SARS-CoV-2 and coronaviruses. The trim removed 3 bases at V and 2 bases at J, leaving 1 base unmatched. This CDR3 is 15 amino acids long. Germline V gene sequence: CDR1 SGHTA, CDR2 FQGNSA. The protocol was immunoSEQ multiplex PCR, while the TCRdb copy is restricted to in-frame clones and leaves out a portion. The sample consists of around 35,000 clones, approximately 83% of them appearing once. Sequencing was performed on memory CD4+ T cells from PBMCs. V is TRBV7-2 and J is TRBJ2-3, with TRBD2 matching 11 bases. The sequence came from an adult with COVID-19. CDR3 residues: CASSLGLADTDTQYF. CDR3 nucleotide sequence: TGTGCCAGCAGCTTGGGACTAGCGGACACAGATACGCAGTATTTT.